Following are 25 T cell receptor beta chains from one sample sequenced in a study of early T cells in non-severe SARS-CoV-2 infection. TCRdb re-analysed the 5' RACE reads in MiXCR, keeping a single row per CDR3 protein. The data hold around 67,000 distinct CDR3 sequences, with 10% to 15% observed a single time. The sequencing input was whole blood. These receptors all stem from an adult who was a healthcare worker with PCR-confirmed SARS-CoV-2 infection or an uninfected control (not recorded which).

This clonotype has a count of ten or more. The rearrangement links TRBV7-9 to TRBJ1-5; D is possibly TRBD1 (5 bases). V lost 5 bases to trimming and J lost 5 bases, with 10 bases between them. CDR1 and CDR2 (germline): SEHNR, FQNEAQ (reference sequence). There are 13 residues in the CDR3. The CDR3 loop is CASSRDADQPQHF. DNA of the CDR3: TGTGCCAGCAGCCGGGACGCAGATCAGCCCCAGCATTTT.

This clonotype was found a few times. The V call is TRBV5-6, the J call TRBJ1-6; TRBD1 might be the D (5 bases). V shed 5 bases and J shed 0 bases, with 15 bases lying between them. Germline CDR1 is SGHDT and CDR2 is YYEEEE. The CDR3 sequence is 17 residues long. The CDR3 bases are TGTGCCAGCAGTTGGGGACCCGGGAGCTCCTATAATTCACCCCTCCACTTT. As protein: CASSWGPGSSYNSPLHF.

This clonotype was counted a few times. The rearrangement links TRBV6-2 or TRBV6-3 to TRBJ2-3; either TRBD1 or TRBD2 may fit D (5 bases each). The CDR3 spans 16 residues. Between the trimmed V and J ends, which lost 0 bases and 4 bases, there was a span of 14 bases. Looked up from germline, CDR1 is MNHEY and CDR2 is SVGEGT. The DNA of the CDR3 is TGTGCCAGCAGTTACTCCGTGGGAGTGGGGGCAGATACGCAGTATTTT. Encoded protein: CASSYSVGVGADTQYF.

This clonotype came up many times. The genes are TRBV29-1 and TRBJ1-1; 7 nucleotides match TRBD1. The CDR3 is made up of 13 amino acids. Losses at the gene ends were 6 bases for V and 1 base for J; bases not matched to a gene: 5. Germline V gene lookup returns CDR1 SQVTM and CDR2 ANQGSEA. The CDR3 spells CSVMGQSNTEAFF. CDR3 in DNA: TGCAGCGTGATGGGACAGTCGAACACTGAAGCTTTCTTT.

This clonotype has ten or more counts. CDR3 residues: CASSLGGPEGEQFF. CDR3 nucleotide sequence: TGCGCCAGCAGCTTGGGCGGGCCCGAGGGTGAGCAGTTCTTC. V gene TRBV5-1 combines with J gene TRBJ2-1; possible D gene TRBD2, 5 bases. V was clipped by 0 bases and J by 9 bases, with 13 bases between them. CDR3 length: 14 residues. Germline V gene sequence: CDR1 SGHRS, CDR2 YFSETQ.

This clonotype was seen a few times. The CDR3 loop is CASSSPRQGANTEAFF. CDR3 in DNA: TGTGCCAGCAGCTCGCCTCGACAGGGGGCTAACACTGAAGCTTTCTTT. The chain recombines TRBV7-9 with TRBJ1-1; 10 bases line up with TRBD1. CDR1 is SEHNR and CDR2 is FQNEAQ in the germline V gene (reference sequence). With 4 bases clipped from V and 2 bases from J, the junction kept 7 bases outside the gene matches. This CDR3 spans 16 amino acids.

This clonotype was observed a few times. The chain has TRBV12-3 or TRBV12-4 and TRBJ2-5; 9 nucleotides match TRBD1. The CDR3 spans 15 residues. V was clipped by 1 base and J by 5 bases; unmatched bases: 5. CDR3 protein: CASSLVTGGWETQYF. The CDR3 DNA reads TGTGCCAGCAGTTTAGTTACAGGGGGCTGGGAGACCCAGTACTTC.

This clonotype was seen many times. The chain combines TRBV10-3 with TRBJ2-4; D possibly uses TRBD1 or TRBD2 (5 bases each). The V end lost 6 bases, the J end lost 4 bases, and 19 bases lay between the germline ends. The CDR3 is made up of 16 amino acids. CDR1 is ENHRY, CDR2 SYGVKD, per germline. CDR3 amino acids: CAIRGDGQTTKNIQYF. CDR3 coding DNA: TGTGCCATCAGAGGGGACGGCCAAACGACAAAAAACATTCAGTACTTC.

This clonotype came up a few times. CDR3 amino acids: CASSPLGSGDAYEQYF. The CDR3 DNA reads TGTGCCAGCAGTCCCCTCGGTTCGGGGGACGCCTACGAGCAGTACTTC. The gene calls are TRBV12-3 or TRBV12-4 and TRBJ2-7, with D perhaps matching TRBD2 (6 bases). V gave up 5 bases and J gave up 2 bases, with 19 bases separating them. This CDR3 contains 16 residues.

This clonotype was detected ten times or more. For the CDR3, the DNA is TGTGCCATCAGTGAGGCAGGGGACTATGGCTACACCTTC. Translating it yields CAISEAGDYGYTF. The chain is built from TRBV10-3 and TRBJ1-2, with D possibly TRBD1 on 6 matching bases. CDR3 length: 13 amino acids. The V end was cut by 2 bases, the J end by 3 bases, with 7 bases between. Germline loops: CDR1 ENHRY, CDR2 SYGVKD.

The V and J genes are TRBV18 and TRBJ2-3; D gene unclear. Germline CDR1 KGHSH, CDR2 LQKENI. V gave up 2 bases and J gave up 5 bases, with 5 bases separating them. This CDR3 comprises 12 residues. CDR3 sequence (DNA): TGTGCCAGCTCACCAGTCGGAGATACGCAGTATTTT. Translation: CASSPVGDTQYF.

This clonotype was recorded at least ten times. The genes are TRBV11-2 and TRBJ1-6, with 9 positions matching TRBD1. V lost 6 bases, J lost 10 bases, and 4 bases stayed unmatched. CDR1 SGHAT and CDR2 FQNNGV come from the germline V gene. The CDR3 has 13 residues. In DNA form, the CDR3 reads TGTGCCAGCAGGTCACAGGGGGCCTCACCCCTCCACTTT. This gives the protein CASRSQGASPLHF.

This clonotype has ten or more counts. V usage is TRBV6-2 or TRBV6-3 and J usage is TRBJ2-1, with 11 bases identical to TRBD2. There are 16 residues in the CDR3. The ends lost 7 bases at V and 4 bases at J; junction bases unmatched: 9. Germline V gives CDR1 MNHEY, CDR2 SVGEGT. CDR3 DNA sequence: TGTGCCAGCACCCCTCATAGCGGGAGGGAATACAATGAGCAGTTCTTC. This encodes CASTPHSGREYNEQFF.

A remark on this clonotype: Since a much larger clone is just one base distant, this may be a read error. This chain links TRBV10-3 with TRBJ2-7; unclear D gene. The V end lost 3 bases, the J end lost 3 bases, and 3 bases lay between the germline ends. Germline lookup yields CDR1 ENHRY and CDR2 SYGVKD. The CDR3 has 11 residues. CDR3 sequence: CAISEFYEQYF. CDR3 bases: TGTGCCATCAGTGAATTCTACGAGCAGTACTTC.

The sample holds a few counts of this clonotype. The V call is TRBV7-2, the J call TRBJ1-1, with a weak D call TRBD1 (6 bases). Trimming pared 4 bases from V and 8 bases from J, leaving 8 bases between. CDR3 size: 11 residues. Germline V gene sequence: CDR1 SGHTA, CDR2 FQGNSA. CDR3 loop: CASSSTGEAFF. DNA for the CDR3: TGTGCCAGCAGCTCCACAGGGGAAGCTTTCTTT.

This clonotype was seen repeatedly, ten times or more. The chain couples TRBV12-3 or TRBV12-4 to TRBJ1-1, with D possibly TRBD1 on 5 matching bases. This CDR3 contains 15 residues. Trimming took 6 bases from V and 1 from J, leaving 15 bases between them. DNA for the CDR3: TGTGCCAGCAGCCTTAGGGGTAGTGGGAACACTGAAGCTTTCTTT. Encoded protein: CASSLRGSGNTEAFF.

This clonotype has more than one count but fewer than ten. The genes are TRBV15 and TRBJ2-5; D remains unclear. V was trimmed by 1 base and J by 3 bases, leaving 6 bases between them. The CDR3 has 13 amino acids. Per the germline V gene, CDR1 is LNHNV and CDR2 is YYDKDF (reference sequence). CDR3 amino acids: CATSRGTEETQYF. CDR3 sequence (DNA): TGTGCCACCAGCAGAGGGACGGAAGAGACCCAGTACTTC.

This clonotype was picked up a small number of times. The chain employs TRBV19 and TRBJ2-3; D gene ambiguous. Trimming shortened V by 4 bases and J by 1 base, and 12 bases separated the two germline ends. The CDR3 is made up of 15 amino acids. The germline V gene encodes CDR1 LNHDA and CDR2 SQIVND (reference sequence). Here the CDR3 DNA reads TGTGCCAGTAGTACCAACACGGGTCGCACAGATACGCAGTATTTT. Protein sequence: CASSTNTGRTDTQYF. The variable domain in full, completed from reference TRBV19 and TRBJ2-3, reads DGGITQSPKYLFRKEGQNVTLSCEQNLNHDAMYWYRQDPGQGLRLIYYSQIVNDFQKGDIAEGYSVSREKKESFPLTVTSAQKNPTAFYLCASSTNTGRTDTQYFGPGTRLTVL.

The table lists this clonotype with many counts. V is TRBV9 and J is TRBJ1-2; D is ambiguous. The CDR3 totals 13 residues. V lost 1 base and J 6 bases, leaving 10 bases between the germline ends. Germline CDR1 and CDR2: SGDLS and YYNGEE. CDR3 protein: CASSVRVDNGYTF. The CDR3 DNA reads TGTGCCAGCAGCGTACGGGTTGACAATGGCTACACCTTC.

The chain links TRBV6-2 or TRBV6-3 to TRBJ2-2, with D tentatively TRBD2 (5 bases). V lost 8 bases and J 6 bases, leaving 13 bases between the germline ends. The CDR3 covers 13 residues. Germline CDR1 MNHEY, CDR2 SVGEGT. DNA of the CDR3: TGTGCCAGCCGTGACGGGGTACCCGGGGAGCTGTTTTTT. This gives the protein CASRDGVPGELFF.

This clonotype was seen repeatedly, ten times or more. The chain links TRBV7-9 to TRBJ1-2, with TRBD1 matching over 7 bases. CDR3 length: 13 residues. Looked up from germline, CDR1 is SEHNR and CDR2 is FQNEAQ (reference sequence). After removal of 5 bases from V and 6 bases from J, the junction contained 6 bases not matched to a gene. As DNA, the CDR3 is TGTGCCAGCAGCATCAGGGGGAGTGATGGCTACACCTTC. It encodes CASSIRGSDGYTF.

This clonotype was counted at least ten times. This chain links TRBV24-1 with TRBJ2-2; unclear D gene. CDR3 length equals 12 residues. CDR1 and CDR2 from the germline V gene are KGHDR and SFDVKD. V was cut by 8 bases and J by 8 bases, with 11 bases left in between. This chain's CDR3 is CATTAPSGELFF. CDR3 coding DNA: TGTGCCACCACCGCCCCATCGGGGGAGCTGTTTTTT.

For this clonotype: A much bigger clone sits one base away, suggesting this may be a read error. CDR3 sequence reads: CASSDQNSPLHF. The CDR3 bases are TGTGCCAGCAGCGACCAGAATTCACCCCTCCACTTT. The chain couples TRBV2 to TRBJ1-6, with D unresolved. CDR3 length: 12 residues. V gave up 6 bases and J gave up 7 bases, with 7 bases separating them. Germline lookup yields CDR1 SNHLY and CDR2 FYNNEI.

The V gene is TRBV18, the J gene TRBJ2-5, with D tentatively TRBD2 (5 bases). Trimming removed 6 bases at V and 5 bases at J, with 13 bases between. The CDR3 extends over 13 amino acids. CDR1 and CDR2 from the germline V gene are KGHSH and LQKENI. The CDR3 loop reads CASSLQWEETQYF. The CDR3 coding sequence is TGTGCCAGCTCTCTTCAATGGGAGGAGACCCAGTACTTC.

This chain connects TRBV29-1 to TRBJ2-4; D is perhaps TRBD2 (6 bases). Trimming cost V 3 bases and J 4 bases, with 16 bases left between them. The CDR3 extends over 15 amino acids. Germline CDR1 and CDR2: SQVTM and ANQGSEA. The CDR3 coding sequence is TGCAGCGTTGAGGTACCAATCGCGGGAAAAAACATTCAGTACTTC. Protein: CSVEVPIAGKNIQYF.